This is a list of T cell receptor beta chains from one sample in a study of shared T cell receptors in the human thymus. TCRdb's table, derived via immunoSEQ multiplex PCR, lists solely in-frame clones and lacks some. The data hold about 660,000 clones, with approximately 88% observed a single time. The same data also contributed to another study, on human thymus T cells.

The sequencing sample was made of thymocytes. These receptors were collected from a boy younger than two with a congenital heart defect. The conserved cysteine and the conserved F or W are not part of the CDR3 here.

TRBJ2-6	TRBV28	ASSLQSMGAGANVLT
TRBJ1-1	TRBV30	AWTPPGGRSNTEAF
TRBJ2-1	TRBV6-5	ASSYTDRELYNEQF
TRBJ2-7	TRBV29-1	SVLGQGMYEQY
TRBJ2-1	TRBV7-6	ASSRGGKPSYNEQF
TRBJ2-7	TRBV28	ASRPHRDRGTEQY
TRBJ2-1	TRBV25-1	ASRVLDNEQF
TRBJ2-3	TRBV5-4	ASSFNVAGGPDTQY
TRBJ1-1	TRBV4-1	ASSPGVGRNTEAF
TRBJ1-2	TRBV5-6	ASSLDSGTGGLNYGYT
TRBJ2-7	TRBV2	ASSEQPGVRYEQY
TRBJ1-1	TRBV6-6	ASSSTGNTEAF
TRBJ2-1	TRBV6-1	ASSEAGTSALGNEQF
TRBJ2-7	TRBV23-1	ATEGTGGTYEQY
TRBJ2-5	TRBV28	AITEAGGPKETQY
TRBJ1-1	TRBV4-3	ASSWDRSNTEAF
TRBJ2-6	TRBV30	ACAGSGANVLT
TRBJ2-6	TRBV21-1	ASSTQARGPSGANVLT
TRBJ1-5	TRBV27	ASSLRWTGHSNQPQH
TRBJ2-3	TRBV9	ASSVREGGTTDTQY
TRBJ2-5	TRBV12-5	ASGLALTSGSPIVPPTQY
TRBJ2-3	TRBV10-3	AISVLAASTDTQY
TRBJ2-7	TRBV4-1	ASSEGITRESIHEQY
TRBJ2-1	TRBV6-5	ASSYSTSGYNEQF
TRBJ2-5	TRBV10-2	ASSEPLRQETQY
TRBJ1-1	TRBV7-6	ASSSSARDTEAF
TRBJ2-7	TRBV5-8	ASSETGTSYEQY
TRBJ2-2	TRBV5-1	ASSLEIAGGPPGELF
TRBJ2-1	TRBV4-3	ASSQDQTSGVQCEQF
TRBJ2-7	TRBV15	ATSRDTAGRPYEQY
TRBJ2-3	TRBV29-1	SVRTWERSTDTQY
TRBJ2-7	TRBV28	ASSLWISRQGVNYEQY
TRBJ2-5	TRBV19	ASSIPSGDRAEETQY
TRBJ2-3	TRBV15	ATSRLTGTSGTDTQY
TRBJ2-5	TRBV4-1	ASSQVGRGRFPGSGEETQY
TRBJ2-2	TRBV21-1	ASNPSLLTGELF
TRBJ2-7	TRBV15	ATSRLGQCSYEQY
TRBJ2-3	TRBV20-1	SDGRADTQY
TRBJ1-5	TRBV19	ASSPDRTSNQPQH
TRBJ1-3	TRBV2	ASRQGSPAGNTIY
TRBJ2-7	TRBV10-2	ASSVGQLPYEQY
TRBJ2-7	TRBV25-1	ASSGGRGGSYEQY
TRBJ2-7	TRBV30	AWSVRAGAPYEQY
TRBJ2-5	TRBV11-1	ASSLRQGTMETQY
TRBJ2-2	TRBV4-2	ASSPKRDRRPGELF
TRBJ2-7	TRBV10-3	AISELRTGLSYEQY
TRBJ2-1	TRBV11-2	ASSLVVWDRRYNEQF
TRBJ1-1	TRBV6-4	ASSPNPGQGQGTEAF
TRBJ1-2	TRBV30	AWRTGSYGYT
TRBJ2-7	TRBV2	ASSRGLYEQY
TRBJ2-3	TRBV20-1	SALTQY
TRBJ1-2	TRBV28	ASSLISGSEGYT
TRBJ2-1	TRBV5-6	ASSSGTSGGNEQF
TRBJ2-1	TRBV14	ASSPEGEGGNEQF